One and the same sample provided the 14 T cell receptor beta chains below, sequenced in a study of blood T cell repertoires in COVID-19 (dated by TCRdb to the early 2020s). Library preparation was by the immunoSEQ multiplex PCR assay. The table was pulled from immuneACCESS by TCRdb, which kept in-frame rearrangements only. Such tables lose some clones; where checked, under half of the loss comes from unresolved V genes, and the rest has no known cause. The table for this sample lists 150,000 or so clones; 65% to 85% of them were counted only once. The top ten hold approximately 4% of the sample. Sequenced sample: peripheral blood. These receptors all come from a woman in her sixties or seventies with acute or convalescent COVID-19.

The chain carries TRBV6-5 and TRBJ2-7; 8 bases are shared with TRBD1. The CDR3 length is 16 residues. J gave up 4 bases and V 2 bases, and 10 bases lay outside the gene matches. Looked up from germline, CDR1 is MNHEY and CDR2 is SVGAGI. CDR3 DNA: TGTGCCAGCAGTTACAATCCGACAGGGGTCTCTTACGAGCAGTACTTC. It specifies CASSYNPTGVSYEQYF.

This chain joins TRBV24-1 and TRBJ2-1; D is undetermined. V was shortened by 9 bases and J by 4 bases, with 6 bases between the two germline ends. CDR3 length: 11 residues. Germline lookup yields CDR1 KGHDR and CDR2 SFDVKD. The CDR3 protein is CATALYNEQFF. The CDR3 nucleotides read TGTGCCACCGCGTTGTACAATGAGCAGTTCTTC.

The chain links TRBV5-4 to TRBJ2-2, with a tentative D call TRBD2 (5 bases). The CDR3 has 17 residues. The V gene lost 4 bases and the J gene lost 7 bases, with 23 bases spanning the gap. The germline V gene has CDR1 SGHNT and CDR2 YYREEE (reference sequence). The CDR3 spells CASSPLEELHYSGELFF. DNA of the CDR3: TGTGCCAGCAGCCCCCTGGAGGAATTACATTACAGCGGGGAGCTGTTTTTT.

This sequence joins TRBV5-8 and TRBJ2-3, with TRBD1 matching over 7 bases. Germline V gives CDR1 SGHTS, CDR2 YDEGEE. This CDR3 has 15 residues. V lost 5 bases and J lost 6; bases outside the gene matches: 12. The CDR3 sequence is CASRPKGAGADTQYF. The CDR3 bases are TGTGCCAGCAGGCCTAAGGGGGCCGGGGCCGATACGCAGTATTTT. The full variable domain, completed using reference TRBV5-8 and TRBJ2-3, is EAGVTQSPTHLIKTRGQQATLRCSPISGHTSVYWYQQALGLGLQFLLWYDEGEERNRGNFPPRFSGRQFPNYSSELNVNALELEDSALYLCASRPKGAGADTQYFGPGTRLTVL.

CDR3 nucleotide sequence: TGTGCCAGTAGTCTCTTACAGGGTCCGCAGTACTTC. Protein sequence: CASSLLQGPQYF. The chain couples TRBV19 to TRBJ2-7; weak D call: TRBD1 (6 bases). In germline, CDR1 is LNHDA, CDR2 SQIVND (reference sequence). The CDR3 loop spans 12 amino acids. Between the trimmed V and J ends, which lost 5 bases and 9 bases, there was a span of 14 bases.

The genes are TRBV15 and TRBJ2-2; tentative D call: TRBD2 (6 bases). CDR3 length: 16 residues. Trimming pared 4 bases from V and 2 bases from J, leaving 14 bases between. The germline CDR1 and CDR2 sequences are LNHNV and YYDKDF (reference sequence). This CDR3 is CATSNPGLQNTGELFF. The CDR3 bases are TGTGCCACCAGCAACCCGGGACTTCAAAACACCGGGGAGCTGTTTTTT.

The rearrangement uses TRBV7-2 and TRBJ1-3; D uncertain. Trimming cost V 6 bases and J 4 bases, with 13 bases left between them. The CDR3 runs 14 residues. Germline-derived CDR1 and CDR2 are SGHTA and FQGNSA. This CDR3 is CASSFPGGGNTIYF. The CDR3 DNA reads as TGTGCCAGCAGTTTCCCGGGAGGAGGAAACACCATATATTTT.

The rearrangement uses TRBV30 and TRBJ2-1; 10 bases match TRBD2. The CDR3 totals 14 residues. V dropped 4 bases and J dropped 4; count of bases not matched to a gene: 4. From germline, CDR1 is GTSNPN and CDR2 SVGIG (reference sequence). CDR3 sequence (DNA): TGTGCCTGGAAGGGACTAGCGCATTACAATGAGCAGTTCTTC. Its translation is CAWKGLAHYNEQFF.

The chain is built from TRBV27 and TRBJ1-5; 7 bases fit TRBD1. The ends lost 2 bases at V and 7 bases at J; junction bases unmatched: 5. The CDR3 has 14 residues. Per germline, CDR1 MNHEY and CDR2 SMNVEV (reference sequence). CDR3 sequence (DNA): TGTGCCAGCAGTTTAAACAGGGGAATACAGCCCCAGCATTTT. This encodes CASSLNRGIQPQHF.

The rearrangement links TRBV18 to TRBJ1-4; 8 bases align to TRBD1. Germline V gene lookup returns CDR1 KGHSH and CDR2 LQKENI. V shed 3 bases and J 7 bases; nucleotides not matched to a gene: 4. The CDR3 is 14 amino acids. CDR3 DNA sequence: TGTGCCAGCTCACCGACAGGGGAAGGTGAAAAACTGTTTTTT. This gives the protein CASSPTGEGEKLFF.

V is TRBV5-5 and J is TRBJ1-1, with unresolved D. Germline CDR1 SGHKS, CDR2 YYEKEE (reference sequence). This CDR3 has 14 amino acids. Trimming removed 6 bases at V and 0 bases at J, with 12 bases between. The DNA of the CDR3 is TGTGCCAGCAACTCCCCGACTATGAACACTGAAGCTTTCTTT. It specifies CASNSPTMNTEAFF.

With respect to this clone: Within the sample, other DNA sequences also encode this same CDR3. The chain couples TRBV19 to TRBJ1-5; the D is unclear. The V gene lost 3 bases and the J gene lost 5 bases, with 8 bases spanning the gap. Germline CDR1 reads LNHDA; CDR2 reads SQIVND (reference sequence). The CDR3 runs to 13 residues. The CDR3 reads CASSILEDQPQHF. The CDR3 coding sequence is TGTGCCAGTAGTATCCTGGAGGATCAGCCCCAGCATTTT.

The rearrangement uses TRBV30 and TRBJ2-3, with TRBD2 identical over 7 bases. After removal of 2 bases from V and 2 bases from J, the junction contained 7 bases not matched to a gene. The CDR3 has 15 residues. Germline V gene data show CDR1 as GTSNPN and CDR2 as SVGIG (reference sequence). CDR3 residues: CAWSFGGSTTDTQYF. The DNA of the CDR3 is TGTGCCTGGAGTTTCGGCGGGAGCACCACAGATACGCAGTATTTT.

The sample holds a few counts of this clone. The V gene is TRBV27, the J gene TRBJ2-1, with TRBD2 as a possible D gene (6 bases). V gave up 5 bases and J gave up 5 bases, with 7 bases separating them. The germline V gene has CDR1 MNHEY and CDR2 SMNVEV (reference sequence). This CDR3 comprises 12 residues. The CDR3 DNA reads as TGTGCCAGCAGTACGGGGGACAATGAGCAGTTCTTC. It encodes CASSTGDNEQFF.